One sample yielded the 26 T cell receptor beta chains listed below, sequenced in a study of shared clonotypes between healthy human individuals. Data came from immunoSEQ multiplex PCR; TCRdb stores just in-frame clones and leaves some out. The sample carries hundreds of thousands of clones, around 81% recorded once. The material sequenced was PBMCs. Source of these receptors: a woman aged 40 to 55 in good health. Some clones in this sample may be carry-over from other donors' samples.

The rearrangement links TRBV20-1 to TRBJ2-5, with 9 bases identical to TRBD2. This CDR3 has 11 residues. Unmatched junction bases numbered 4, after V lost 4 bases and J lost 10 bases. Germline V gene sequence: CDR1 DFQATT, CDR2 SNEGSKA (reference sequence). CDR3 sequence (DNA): TGCAGTGCTAACAGCGGGAGGATCCAGTACTTC. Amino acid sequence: CSANSGRIQYF.

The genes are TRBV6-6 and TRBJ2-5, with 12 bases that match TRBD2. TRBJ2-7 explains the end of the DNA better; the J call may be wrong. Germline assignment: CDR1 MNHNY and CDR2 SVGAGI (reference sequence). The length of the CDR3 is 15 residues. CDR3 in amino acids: CASSTGTSGRSEQYF. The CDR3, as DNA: TGTGCCAGCAGTACCGGGACTAGCGGGCGTAGCGAGCAGTACTTC.

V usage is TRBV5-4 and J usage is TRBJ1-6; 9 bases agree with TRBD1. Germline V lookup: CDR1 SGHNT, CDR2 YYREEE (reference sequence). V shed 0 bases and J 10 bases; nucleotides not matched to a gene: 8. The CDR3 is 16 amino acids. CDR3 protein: CASSLEGDREGSPLHF. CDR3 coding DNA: TGTGCCAGCAGCTTGGAGGGGGACAGGGAGGGATCACCCCTCCACTTT.

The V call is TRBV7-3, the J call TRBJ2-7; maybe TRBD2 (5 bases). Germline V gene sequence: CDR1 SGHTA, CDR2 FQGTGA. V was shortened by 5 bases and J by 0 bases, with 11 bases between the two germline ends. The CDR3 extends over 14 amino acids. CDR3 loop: CASSPTGSSYEQYF. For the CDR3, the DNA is TGTGCCAGCAGCCCGACTGGGAGCTCCTACGAGCAGTACTTC. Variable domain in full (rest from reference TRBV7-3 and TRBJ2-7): GAGVSQTPSNKVTEKGKYVELRCDPISGHTALYWYRQSLGQGPEFLIYFQGTGAADDSGLPNDRFFAVRPEGSVSTLKIQRTERGDSAVYLCASSPTGSSYEQYFGPGTRLTVT.

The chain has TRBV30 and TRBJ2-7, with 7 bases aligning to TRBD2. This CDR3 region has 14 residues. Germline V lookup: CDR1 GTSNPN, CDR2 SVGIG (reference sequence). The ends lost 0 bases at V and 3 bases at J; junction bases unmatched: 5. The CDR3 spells CAWSVQGLIYEQYF. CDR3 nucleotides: TGTGCCTGGAGTGTTCAGGGACTAATCTACGAGCAGTACTTC.

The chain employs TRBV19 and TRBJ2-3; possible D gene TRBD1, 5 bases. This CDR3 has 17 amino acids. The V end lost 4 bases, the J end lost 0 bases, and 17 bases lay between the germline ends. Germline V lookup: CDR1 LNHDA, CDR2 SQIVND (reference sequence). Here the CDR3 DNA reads TGTGCCAGTAGTAGTGGGGCATCCCGAGGTAGCACAGATACGCAGTATTTT. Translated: CASSSGASRGSTDTQYF.

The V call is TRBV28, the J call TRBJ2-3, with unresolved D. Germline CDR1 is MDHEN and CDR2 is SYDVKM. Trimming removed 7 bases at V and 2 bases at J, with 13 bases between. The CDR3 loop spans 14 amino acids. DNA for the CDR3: TGTGCCAGCATACCCGCTGGCCTCACAGATACGCAGTATTTT. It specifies CASIPAGLTDTQYF.

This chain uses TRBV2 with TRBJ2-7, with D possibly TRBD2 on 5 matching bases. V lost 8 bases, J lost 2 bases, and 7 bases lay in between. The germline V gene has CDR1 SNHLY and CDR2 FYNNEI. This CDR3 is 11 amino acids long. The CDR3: CASGRAYEQYF. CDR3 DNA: TGTGCCAGCGGGCGGGCCTACGAGCAGTACTTC.

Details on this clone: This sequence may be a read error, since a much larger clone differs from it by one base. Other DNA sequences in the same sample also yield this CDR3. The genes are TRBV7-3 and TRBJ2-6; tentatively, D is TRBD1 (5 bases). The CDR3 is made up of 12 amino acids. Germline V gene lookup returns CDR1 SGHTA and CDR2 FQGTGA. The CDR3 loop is CASSSRRGSLTF. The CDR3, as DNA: TGTGCCAGTAGCTCGAGAAGGGGTTCCCTGACTTTC.

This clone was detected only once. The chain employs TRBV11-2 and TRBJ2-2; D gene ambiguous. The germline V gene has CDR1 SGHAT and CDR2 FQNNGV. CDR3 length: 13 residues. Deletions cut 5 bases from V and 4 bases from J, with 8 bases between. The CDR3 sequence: CASSTTATGELFF. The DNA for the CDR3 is TGTGCCAGCAGCACTACAGCCACCGGGGAGCTGTTTTTT.

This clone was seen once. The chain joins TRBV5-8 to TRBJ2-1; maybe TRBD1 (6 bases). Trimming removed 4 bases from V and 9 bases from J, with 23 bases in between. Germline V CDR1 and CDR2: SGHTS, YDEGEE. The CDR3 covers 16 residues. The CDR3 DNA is TGTGCCAGCAGCCAGCAGAGACAGGTTGGGAGTGGTGAGCAGTTCTTC. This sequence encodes CASSQQRQVGSGEQFF.

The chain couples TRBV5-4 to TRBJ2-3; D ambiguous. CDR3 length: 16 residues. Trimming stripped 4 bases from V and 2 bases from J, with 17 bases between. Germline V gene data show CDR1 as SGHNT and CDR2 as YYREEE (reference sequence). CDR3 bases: TGTGCCAGCAGCCCCACGGGTTCGGGTCCCACAGATACGCAGTATTTT. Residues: CASSPTGSGPTDTQYF. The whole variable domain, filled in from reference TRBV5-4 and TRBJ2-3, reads ETGVTQSPTHLIKTRGQQVTLRCSSQSGHNTVSWYQQALGQGPQFIFQYYREEENGRGNFPPRFSGLQFPNYSSELNVNALELDDSALYLCASSPTGSGPTDTQYFGPGTRLTVL.

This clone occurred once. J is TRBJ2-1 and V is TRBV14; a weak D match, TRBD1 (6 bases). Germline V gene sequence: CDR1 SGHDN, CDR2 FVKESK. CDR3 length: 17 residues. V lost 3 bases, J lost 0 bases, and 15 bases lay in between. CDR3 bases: TGTGCCAGCAGCCACCCCGGACAGCCTAGCTCCTACAATGAGCAGTTCTTC. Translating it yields CASSHPGQPSSYNEQFF.

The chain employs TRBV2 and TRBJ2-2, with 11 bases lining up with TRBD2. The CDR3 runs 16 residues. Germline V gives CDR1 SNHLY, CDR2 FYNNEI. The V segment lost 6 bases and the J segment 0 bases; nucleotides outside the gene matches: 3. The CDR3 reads CASRRGLAANTGELFF. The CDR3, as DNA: TGTGCCAGCAGGAGGGGACTAGCGGCGAACACCGGGGAGCTGTTTTTT.

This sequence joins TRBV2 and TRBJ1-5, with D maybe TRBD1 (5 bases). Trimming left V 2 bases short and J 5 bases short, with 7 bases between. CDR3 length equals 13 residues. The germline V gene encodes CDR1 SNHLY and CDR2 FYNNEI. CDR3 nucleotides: TGTGCCAGCAGTGAATGGGGGGATCAGCCCCAGCATTTT. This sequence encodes CASSEWGDQPQHF. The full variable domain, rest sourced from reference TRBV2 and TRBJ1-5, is EPEVTQTPSHQVTQMGQEVILRCVPISNHLYFYWYRQILGQKVEFLVSFYNNEISEKSEIFDDQFSVERPDGSNFTLKIRSTKLEDSAMYFCASSEWGDQPQHFGDGTRLSIL.

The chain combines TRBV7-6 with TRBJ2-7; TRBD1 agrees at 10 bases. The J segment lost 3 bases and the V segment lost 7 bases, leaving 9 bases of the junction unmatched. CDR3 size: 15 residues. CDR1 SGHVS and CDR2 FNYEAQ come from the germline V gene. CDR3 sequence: CASTPQTGGVYEQYF. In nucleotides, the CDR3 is TGTGCCAGCACCCCCCAGACAGGGGGCGTCTACGAGCAGTACTTC.

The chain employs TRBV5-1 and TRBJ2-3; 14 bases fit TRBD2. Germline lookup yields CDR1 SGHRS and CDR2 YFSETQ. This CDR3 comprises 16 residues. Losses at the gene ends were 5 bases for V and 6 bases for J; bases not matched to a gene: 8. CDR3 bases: TGCGCCAGCAGGACCGGGACTAGCGGGAGTAGCGATACGCAGTATTTT. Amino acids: CASRTGTSGSSDTQYF.

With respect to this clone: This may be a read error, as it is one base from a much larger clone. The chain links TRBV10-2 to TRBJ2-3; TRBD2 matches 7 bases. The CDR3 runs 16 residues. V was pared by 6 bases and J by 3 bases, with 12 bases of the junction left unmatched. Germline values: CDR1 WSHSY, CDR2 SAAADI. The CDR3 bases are TGCGCCAGCAGCGACAGTGGACTAGTGGGGACAGATACGCAGTATTTT. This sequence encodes CASSDSGLVGTDTQYF.

The CDR3 region is CASSDPGTSGNYEQYF. CDR3 in DNA: TGTGCCAGCAGTGACCCCGGGACTAGCGGGAACTACGAGCAGTACTTC. The chain uses TRBV6-1 and TRBJ2-7; 13 bases are a match to TRBD2. After removal of 3 bases from V and 3 bases from J, the junction contained 5 bases not matched to a gene. Germline V gene sequence: CDR1 MNHNS, CDR2 SASEGT. The CDR3 covers 16 residues.

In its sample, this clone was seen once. The CDR3 loop reads CASTGKTGYGRNQPQHF. The CDR3 nucleotides are TGTGCCAGTACCGGCAAAACAGGGTACGGTCGCAATCAGCCCCAGCATTTT. J is TRBJ1-5 and V is TRBV19, with D possibly being TRBD1 (6 bases). CDR1 and CDR2 (germline): LNHDA, SQIVND (reference sequence). V lost 7 bases, J lost 2 bases, and 21 bases lay in between. The CDR3 contains 17 residues. The variable domain in full, with the rest retrieved from reference TRBV19 and TRBJ1-5, is DGGITQSPKYLFRKEGQNVTLSCEQNLNHDAMYWYRQDPGQGLRLIYYSQIVNDFQKGDIAEGYSVSREKKESFPLTVTSAQKNPTAFYLCASTGKTGYGRNQPQHFGDGTRLSIL.

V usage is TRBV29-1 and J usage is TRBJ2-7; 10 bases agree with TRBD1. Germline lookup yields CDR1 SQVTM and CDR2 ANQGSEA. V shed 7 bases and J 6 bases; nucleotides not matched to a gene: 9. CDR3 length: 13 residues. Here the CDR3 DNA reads TGCAGCGCCTCCGGGACAGGGGACCGCGAGCAGTACTTC. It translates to CSASGTGDREQYF.

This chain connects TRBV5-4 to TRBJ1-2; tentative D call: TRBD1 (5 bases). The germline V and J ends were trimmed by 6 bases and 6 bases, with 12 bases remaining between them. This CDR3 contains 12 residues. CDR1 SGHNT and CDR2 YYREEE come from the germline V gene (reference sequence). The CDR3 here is CASTGTWDGYTF. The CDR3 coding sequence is TGTGCCAGCACCGGGACTTGGGATGGCTACACCTTC.

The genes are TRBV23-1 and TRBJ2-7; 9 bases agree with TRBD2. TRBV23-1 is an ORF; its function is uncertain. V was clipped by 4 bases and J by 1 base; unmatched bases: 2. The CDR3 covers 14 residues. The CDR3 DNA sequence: TGCGCCAGCAGTCCTAGCGGGGCTTCCTACGAGCAGTACTTC. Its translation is CASSPSGASYEQYF.

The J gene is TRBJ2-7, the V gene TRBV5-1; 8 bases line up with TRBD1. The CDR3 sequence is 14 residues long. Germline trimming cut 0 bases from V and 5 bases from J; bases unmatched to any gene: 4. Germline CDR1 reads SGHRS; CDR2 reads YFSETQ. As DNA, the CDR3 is TGCGCCAGCAGCTTGGGGACAGGGCCCCACGAGCAGTACTTC. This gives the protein CASSLGTGPHEQYF.

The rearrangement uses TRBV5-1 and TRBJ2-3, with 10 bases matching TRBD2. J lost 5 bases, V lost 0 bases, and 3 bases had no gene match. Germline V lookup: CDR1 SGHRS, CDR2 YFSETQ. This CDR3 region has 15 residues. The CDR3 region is CASSLDLAGEDTQYF. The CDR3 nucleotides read TGCGCCAGCAGCTTGGATCTAGCGGGAGAAGATACGCAGTATTTT.

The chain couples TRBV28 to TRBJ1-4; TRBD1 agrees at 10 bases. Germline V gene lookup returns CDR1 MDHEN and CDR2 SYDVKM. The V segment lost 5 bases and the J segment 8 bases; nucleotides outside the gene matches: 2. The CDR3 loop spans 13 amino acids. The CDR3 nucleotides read TGTGCCAGCAGTCTGGACAGGGGGGAAAAACTGTTTTTT. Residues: CASSLDRGEKLFF. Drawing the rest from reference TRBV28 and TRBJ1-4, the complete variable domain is DVKVTQSSRYLVKRTGEKVFLECVQDMDHENMFWYRQDPGLGLRLIYFSYDVKMKEKGDIPEGYSVSREKKERFSLILESASTNQTSMYLCASSLDRGEKLFFGSGTQLSVL.